The source of this TCR beta chain is a study of T cell repertoires in cytomegalovirus infection. Points from the study as a whole: Individuals carrying CMV plus the relevant HLA were identified by cumulative frequency of public TCR beta families.

Germline CDR1 is SGHTA and CDR2 is FQGTGA. This CDR3 contains 15 residues. The V segment lost 5 bases and the J segment 4 bases; nucleotides outside the gene matches: 7. With regard to this clonotype: Its target is not known.

TCRdb re-analysed the reads in MiXCR, keeping a single row per CDR3 protein. In the table there are 200,000 to 300,000 distinct CDR3 sequences, approximately 10% of which are singletons. The J gene is TRBJ2-5, the V gene TRBV7-3, with TRBD2 identical over 10 bases. The sequencing input was PBMCs. This TCR was sampled from a human donor in good health (CMV status not recorded). Some clones in this sample may be carry-over from other donors' samples. This CDR3 reads CASSKAGGPIETQYF. CDR3 in DNA: TGTGCCAGCAGCAAAGCGGGGGGGCCGATAGAGACCCAGTACTTC.